The 5 T cell receptor beta chains below all came from one sample that was sequenced in a study of T cell repertoires in cytomegalovirus infection. TCRdb redid the calling of the reads with MiXCR, one entry per CDR3 protein. The profile covers under 90,000 distinct CDR3 sequences, with about half appearing a single time and approximately 95% taken by the ten largest. The antigens of these receptors remain unknown. The material sequenced was CD8+ T cells from cultured PBMCs, taken from culture after CMV antigen stimulation. Every receptor here comes from a human donor in good health (CMV status not recorded). Some clones in this sample may be carry-over from other donors' samples.

In this sample, this clonotype turned up once. The rearrangement uses TRBV19 and TRBJ1-1; D is unresolved. The V gene's germline CDR1 is LNHDA and CDR2 SQIVND (reference sequence). This CDR3 comprises 12 residues. Trimming removed 6 bases at V and 4 bases at J, with 9 bases between. The CDR3 DNA sequence: TGTGCCAGTAGAATCGGCAGCACTGAAGCTTTCTTT. This codes for CASRIGSTEAFF.

This rearrangement joins TRBV7-3 to TRBJ1-1; TRBD1 agrees at 11 bases. The ends lost 1 base at V and 2 bases at J; junction bases unmatched: 9. The CDR3 runs 18 residues. The V gene's germline CDR1 is SGHTA and CDR2 FQGTGA. The CDR3 spells CASSLRDRGVLPNTEAFF. The CDR3 nucleotides read TGTGCCAGCAGCTTAAGGGACAGGGGGGTCCTACCAAACACTGAAGCTTTCTTT.

The chain joins TRBV5-1 to TRBJ1-2; TRBD1 aligns across 9 bases. V dropped 7 bases and J dropped 6; count of bases not matched to a gene: 7. Germline V gives CDR1 SGHRS, CDR2 YFSETQ. This CDR3 spans 13 amino acids. The CDR3 DNA sequence: TGCGCCAGCCTGGGACAGGGCATGGATGGCTACACCTTC. Protein: CASLGQGMDGYTF.

V gene TRBV25-1 combines with J gene TRBJ1-2, with D maybe TRBD1 (6 bases). The CDR3 is 14 residues long. Trimming shortened V by 5 bases and J by 6 bases, and 16 bases separated the two germline ends. Germline loops: CDR1 MGHDK, CDR2 SYGVNS. Here the CDR3 reads CASSSDRWFHGYTF. CDR3 in DNA: TGTGCCAGCAGTAGCGACAGGTGGTTTCATGGCTACACCTTC.

The chain recombines TRBV7-2 with TRBJ1-2; 9 bases are a match to TRBD1. Per the germline V gene, CDR1 is SGHTA and CDR2 is FQGNSA. Trimming removed 4 bases from V and 3 bases from J; junction bases left unmatched: 9. The CDR3 covers 16 residues. The CDR3 sequence is CASSSYLDRGYYGYTF. In DNA, the CDR3 is TGTGCCAGCAGCTCCTACCTAGACAGGGGGTACTATGGCTACACCTTC.